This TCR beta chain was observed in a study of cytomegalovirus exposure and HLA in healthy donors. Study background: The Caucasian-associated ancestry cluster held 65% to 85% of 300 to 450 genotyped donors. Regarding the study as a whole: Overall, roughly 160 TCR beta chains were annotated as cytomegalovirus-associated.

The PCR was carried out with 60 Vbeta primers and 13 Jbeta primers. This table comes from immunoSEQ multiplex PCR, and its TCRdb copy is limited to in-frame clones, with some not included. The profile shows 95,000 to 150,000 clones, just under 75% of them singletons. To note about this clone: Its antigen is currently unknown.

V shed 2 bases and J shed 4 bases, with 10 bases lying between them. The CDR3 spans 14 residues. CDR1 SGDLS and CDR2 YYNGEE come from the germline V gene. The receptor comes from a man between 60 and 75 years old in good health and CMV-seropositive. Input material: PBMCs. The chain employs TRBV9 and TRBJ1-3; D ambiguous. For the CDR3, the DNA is TGTGCCAGCAGCGTCGGAGGGTTGGGAAACACCATATATTTT. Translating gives CASSVGGLGNTIYF.